This T cell receptor (beta chain) was sequenced in a study of CD8 T cells in ankylosing spondylitis. This clonotype was observed at least ten times. Its antigen is as yet unknown. Whole-study findings and limits: Some motif variants had been reported before (in reactive arthritis synovial fluid and blood).

With molecular barcodes, quantitative 5'-RACE was used to make the TCR beta libraries. In TCRdb, the 5' RACE reads were re-called with MiXCR into one record per CDR3 protein. The sample shows around 250,000 distinct CDR3 sequences, roughly 32% of them seen only once. Looked up from germline, CDR1 is DFQATT and CDR2 is SNEGSKA (reference sequence). Trimming left V 3 bases short and J 14 bases short, with 17 bases between. The CDR3 loop spans 12 amino acids. V usage is TRBV20-1 and J usage is TRBJ1-5; the D gene is possibly TRBD1 (5 bases). This TCR was recovered from a male donor with ankylosing spondylitis or in good health (not recorded which). Sample: blood, either unsorted or a sorted T cell fraction (not recorded which). CDR3 nucleotides: TGCAGTGCTAGGACCGCAGGGAGAAGGGAGCATTTT. Protein product: CSARTAGRREHF.